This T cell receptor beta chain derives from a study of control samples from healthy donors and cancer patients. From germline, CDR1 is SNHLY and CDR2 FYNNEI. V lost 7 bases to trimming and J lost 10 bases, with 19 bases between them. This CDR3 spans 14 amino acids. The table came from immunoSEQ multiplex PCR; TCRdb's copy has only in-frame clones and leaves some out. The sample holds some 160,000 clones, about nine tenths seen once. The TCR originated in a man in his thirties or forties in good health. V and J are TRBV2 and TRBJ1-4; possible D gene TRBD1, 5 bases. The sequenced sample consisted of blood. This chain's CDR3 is CASNLDSEGRKLFF. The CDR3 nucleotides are TGTGCCAGCAACCTCGACAGTGAAGGCCGAAAACTGTTTTTT.